The 15 T cell receptor beta chains given below trace back to one sample, sequenced in a study of graft-versus-host responses after intestinal transplantation. TCRdb keeps only in-frame clones here, not all; method: immunoSEQ multiplex PCR. The sample has around 99,000 clones; 85% to 95% are singletons. These receptors lack a known antigen. This material consisted of unstimulated CD8+ T cells sorted from spleen or lymph node cells, taken before intestinal transplant. These TCRs come from a human donor who received an intestinal transplant.

The J gene is TRBJ2-7, the V gene TRBV5-8; TRBD1 agrees at 10 bases. This CDR3 has 15 amino acids. The junction had 9 bases not matched to a gene; V was cut back by 4 bases and J by 5 bases. CDR1 is SGHTS and CDR2 is YDEGEE in the germline V gene. The CDR3 bases are TGTGCCAGCAGCGAAAAGACAGGGGGCAAGGACGAGCAGTACTTC. As protein: CASSEKTGGKDEQYF.

V and J are TRBV7-9 and TRBJ1-1; D may be TRBD1 (5 bases). Germline V gene lookup returns CDR1 SEHNR and CDR2 FQNEAQ (reference sequence). The CDR3 spans 17 residues. The V and J ends lost 5 bases and 2 bases respectively, with 21 bases between them. Written as DNA, the CDR3 is TGTGCCAGCAGCCCCTCTCTCCAGGGTCGGCAAAACACTGAAGCTTTCTTT. It codes for CASSPSLQGRQNTEAFF.

The chain combines TRBV9 with TRBJ1-3, with TRBD1 identical over 7 bases. CDR1 and CDR2 (germline): SGDLS, YYNGEE. The J segment lost 4 bases and the V segment lost 3 bases, leaving 7 bases of the junction unmatched. This CDR3 has 15 residues. The DNA of the CDR3 is TGTGCCAGCAGCGGTACAGGGGCAGGCGGAAACACCATATATTTT. Translating gives CASSGTGAGGNTIYF.

Only one count was recorded for this clone. The J gene is TRBJ2-1, the V gene TRBV7-9, with 9 bases lining up with TRBD1. The CDR3 is made up of 12 amino acids. The germline gives CDR1 SEHNR, CDR2 FQNEAQ (reference sequence). The J segment lost 7 bases and the V segment lost 5 bases, leaving 0 bases of the junction unmatched. The CDR3 DNA follows: TGTGCCAGCAGCGGGACAGGGAATGAGCAGTTCTTC. This codes for CASSGTGNEQFF.

The V and J genes are TRBV29-1 and TRBJ1-2, with TRBD1 as a possible D gene (6 bases). Germline V CDR1 and CDR2: SQVTM, ANQGSEA. V dropped 3 bases and J dropped 4 bases, with 15 bases sitting between them. This CDR3 is built from 14 residues. CDR3 coding DNA: TGCAGCGTTGACCGGACAGAGGGCTCCTATGGCTACACCTTC. It yields the protein CSVDRTEGSYGYTF.

The CDR3 sequence: CASSQESGYTEAFF. The CDR3 DNA is TGTGCCAGCAGCCAAGAATCAGGGTACACTGAAGCTTTCTTT. The chain is built from TRBV14 and TRBJ1-1; TRBD1 is a possible D gene (5 bases). V was trimmed by 0 bases and J by 3 bases, leaving 8 bases between them. This CDR3 is built from 14 residues. CDR1 is SGHDN, CDR2 FVKESK, per germline.

This chain links TRBV30 with TRBJ2-7; TRBD2 agrees at 8 bases. From germline, CDR1 is GTSNPN and CDR2 SVGIG (reference sequence). The CDR3 runs 13 residues. V trimming: 5 bases; J trimming: 4 bases; junction bases outside the gene matches: 7. The CDR3 is CAWAGLEGYEQYF. CDR3 coding DNA: TGTGCCTGGGCGGGACTAGAGGGATACGAGCAGTACTTC.

The rearrangement uses TRBV11-3 and TRBJ1-1; D gene unclear. CDR1 and CDR2 (germline): SGHNT, YENEEA. Between the trimmed V and J ends, which lost 5 bases and 1 base, there was a span of 20 bases. The CDR3 has 17 residues. The CDR3: CASSPIGSALRNTEAFF. The CDR3 DNA reads TGTGCCAGCAGCCCGATAGGGAGTGCCTTAAGGAACACTGAAGCTTTCTTT.

The genes are TRBV12-1 and TRBJ2-5; the table assigns TRBD2, which was not confirmed against the DNA. The J call may not be correct, given that the DNA end is closer to TRBJ2-7. TRBV12-1 is shown as a pseudogene. There are 14 residues in the CDR3. The CDR3 protein is CASSFRRVAYEQYF. CDR3 DNA: TGTGCCAGCAGCTTTAGGCGGGTCGCCTACGAGCAGTACTTC.

This sequence joins TRBV19 and TRBJ1-4, with D perhaps TRBD1 (6 bases). V lost 2 bases to trimming and J lost 0 bases, with 16 bases between them. CDR1 LNHDA and CDR2 SQIVND come from the germline V gene (reference sequence). This CDR3 spans 18 amino acids. This chain's CDR3 is CASSIPNDRPATNEKLFF. The CDR3 DNA reads TGTGCCAGTAGTATACCTAATGACAGGCCAGCAACTAATGAAAAACTGTTTTTT. Full variable domain (outside the CDR3, taken from reference TRBV19 and TRBJ1-4): DGGITQSPKYLFRKEGQNVTLSCEQNLNHDAMYWYRQDPGQGLRLIYYSQIVNDFQKGDIAEGYSVSREKKESFPLTVTSAQKNPTAFYLCASSIPNDRPATNEKLFFGSGTQLSVL.

J is TRBJ1-1 and V is TRBV14; D is uncertain. The CDR3 consists of 15 residues. In germline, CDR1 is SGHDN, CDR2 FVKESK. The germline V and J ends were trimmed by 2 bases and 2 bases, with 12 bases remaining between them. The CDR3 coding sequence is TGTGCCAGCAGCCAATCCAACCGGGGAAACACTGAAGCTTTCTTT. It yields the protein CASSQSNRGNTEAFF.

The count of this clone is one. The chain carries TRBV10-3 and TRBJ2-7, with 14 nucleotides matching TRBD2. With V trimmed by 6 bases and J by 6 bases, 7 bases remained unmatched. Germline V gives CDR1 ENHRY, CDR2 SYGVKD. There are 15 residues in the CDR3. This CDR3 reads CAISRLAGGPREQYF. In DNA form, the CDR3 reads TGTGCCATCAGCCGACTAGCGGGGGGGCCACGCGAGCAGTACTTC.

This clone was counted a single time. The CDR3 sequence: CASSALKGQGPGEQYF. The DNA of the CDR3 is TGTGCCAGCAGCGCTCTAAAGGGACAGGGGCCAGGGGAGCAGTACTTC. V and J are TRBV14 and TRBJ2-7; 10 positions agree with TRBD1. Germline V CDR1 and CDR2: SGHDN, FVKESK. The CDR3 consists of 16 residues. Trimming removed 5 bases from V and 7 bases from J; junction bases left unmatched: 14. The entire variable domain, with the rest obtained from reference TRBV14 and TRBJ2-7, is as follows: EAGVTQFPSHSVIEKGQTVTLRCDPISGHDNLYWYRRVMGKEIKFLLHFVKESKQDESGMPNNRFLAERTGGTYSTLKVQPAELEDSGVYFCASSALKGQGPGEQYFGPGTRLTVT.

The rearrangement uses TRBV6-5 and TRBJ2-1, with a possible D match to TRBD1 (6 bases). Trimming left V 0 bases short and J 2 bases short, with 11 bases between. This CDR3 is 16 amino acids long. Germline CDR1 reads MNHEY; CDR2 reads SVGAGI. The chain's CDR3 is CASSYSAGDTYNEQFF. CDR3 in DNA: TGTGCCAGCAGTTACTCTGCAGGGGATACCTACAATGAGCAGTTCTTC.

The V gene is TRBV4-1, the J gene TRBJ1-1, with D possibly being TRBD1 (6 bases). The CDR3 covers 14 residues. The V gene lost 3 bases and the J gene lost 0 bases, with 8 bases spanning the gap. In germline, CDR1 is MGHRA, CDR2 YSYEKL. The CDR3 region is CASSQTGMNTEAFF. The CDR3 DNA reads TGCGCCAGCAGCCAGACAGGAATGAACACTGAAGCTTTCTTT.